This is a list of T cell receptor beta chains from one sample in a study of blood T cell repertoires in COVID-19. Method: immunoSEQ multiplex PCR; TCRdb's copy keeps in-frame clones and lacks some. The sample includes approximately 230,000 clones, roughly 84% of them seen just once. The sequencing input was peripheral blood. All receptors come from a woman aged 40 to 50 with active or convalescent COVID-19. CDR3s include the opening cysteine and the closing phenylalanine or tryptophan. The D gene is left open where the match is weak. Only some rows state a clone size, as once, few, many or a class for expanded clones.

J gene,clone size,D gene,V gene,CDR3 protein,CDR3 DNA
TRBJ1-1,NA,TRBD1,TRBV11-3,CASSKTGGTEAFF,TGTGCCAGCAGCAAGACAGGGGGTACTGAAGCTTTCTTT
TRBJ2-7,NA,TRBD1,TRBV12-3/TRBV12-4,CASSPGQRDEQYF,TGTGCCAGCAGCCCGGGACAGCGCGACGAGCAGTACTTC
TRBJ2-6,once,NA,TRBV5-1,CASRPGQTPGANVLTF,TGCGCCAGCAGGCCCGGACAGACCCCTGGGGCCAACGTCCTGACTTTC
TRBJ1-2,NA,NA,TRBV2,CASIRTPSGYTF,TGTGCCAGCATTCGGACTCCGTCTGGCTACACCTTC
TRBJ1-5,NA,NA,TRBV21-1,CASRKGGPRGPQHF,TGTGCCAGCAGGAAAGGGGGGCCACGAGGGCCCCAGCATTTT
TRBJ1-2,once,NA,TRBV30,CAWMAGGYGYTF,TGTGCCTGGATGGCAGGTGGCTATGGCTACACCTTC
TRBJ2-2,NA,TRBD1,TRBV7-9,CASSTNRGQVGELFF,TGTGCCAGCAGCACAAACAGGGGGCAGGTCGGGGAGCTGTTTTTT
TRBJ2-1,NA,TRBD2,TRBV9,CASSGLLAGAYNEQFF,TGTGCCAGCAGCGGATTACTAGCGGGGGCCTACAATGAGCAGTTCTTC
TRBJ1-2,NA,NA,TRBV12-2,CASRDQGYYGYTF,TGTGCAAGTCGCGATCAGGGGTACTATGGCTACACCTTC
TRBJ2-1,NA,NA,TRBV28,CASSRPGSSYNEQFF,TGTGCCAGCAGCCGGCCGGGGAGCTCCTACAATGAGCAGTTCTTC
TRBJ1-1,NA,TRBD1,TRBV9,CASSSYRGVSTEAFF,TGTGCCAGCAGCTCATACAGGGGAGTCAGCACTGAAGCTTTCTTT
TRBJ2-1,NA,NA,TRBV4-1,CASSQGNNEQFF,TGCGCCAGCAGCCAGGGCAACAATGAGCAGTTCTTC
TRBJ1-2,NA,TRBD1,TRBV7-2,CASSTGQGSRVIGYTF,TGTGCCAGCAGCACCGGACAGGGTTCGCGTGTAATTGGCTACACCTTC
TRBJ2-2,NA,NA,TRBV7-3,CASSQDPNTGELFF,TGTGCCAGCAGCCAGGATCCGAACACCGGGGAGCTGTTTTTT
TRBJ1-4,once,TRBD1,TRBV5-4,CASSPGTGGPNEKLFF,TGTGCCAGCAGCCCGGGGACAGGGGGCCCTAATGAAAAACTGTTTTTT
TRBJ1-2,NA,TRBD1,TRBV7-9,CASSSPTGEGYGYTF,TGTGCCAGCAGCTCCCCGACAGGGGAAGGCTATGGCTACACCTTC
TRBJ2-5,NA,NA,TRBV5-4,CASSLAGTLETQYF,TGTGCCAGCAGCTTGGCGGGGACATTGGAGACCCAGTACTTC
TRBJ2-6,NA,NA,TRBV9,CASSGAETDPSGANVLTF,TGTGCCAGCAGCGGGGCAGAGACGGATCCCTCTGGGGCCAACGTCCTGACTTTC